These T cell receptor beta chains were read from a single sample in a study of CD8 T cells in Susac syndrome. Each CDR3 protein gets one entry after TCRdb re-called the immunoSEQ multiplex PCR reads with MiXCR. Of about 200,000 distinct CDR3 sequences listed, roughly 92% are singletons. Specimen: CD8+ T cells from PBMCs. The receptors stem from a human donor with multiple sclerosis. CDR3s include the opening cysteine and the closing phenylalanine or tryptophan. The D gene is left open where the match is weak. Some rows have no size entry. The others give once, few or many, or a class for an expanded clone.

cdr3_length clone_size j_call v_call d_call cdr3_aa cdr3_nt
11 . TRBJ2-7 TRBV30 . CAWSALAEQYF TGTGCCTGGAGTGCCCTGGCCGAGCAGTACTTC
14 . TRBJ1-1 TRBV15 . CATSRRQANTEAFF TGTGCCACCAGCAGACGACAGGCTAACACTGAAGCTTTCTTT
14 few TRBJ2-7 TRBV27 TRBD2 CASRAGGSSYEQYF TGTGCCTCCAGGGCGGGCGGGAGCTCCTACGAGCAGTACTTC
18 . TRBJ2-4 TRBV7-2 . CASSPRITLVGKENIQYF TGTGCCAGCAGCCCACGTATTACACTGGTGGGGAAGGAAAACATTCAGTACTTC
16 . TRBJ2-3 TRBV12-3/TRBV12-4 TRBD1 CASRHNRGRVTDTQYF TGTGCCAGCAGGCACAACAGGGGGCGAGTCACAGATACGCAGTATTTT
12 . TRBJ2-7 TRBV7-2 . CASSLGSPEQYF TGTGCCAGCAGCTTAGGTAGTCCCGAGCAGTACTTC
15 . TRBJ1-1 TRBV19 TRBD1 CASSRRDRGNTEAFF TGTGCCAGTAGTCGCCGGGACAGGGGGAACACTGAAGCTTTCTTT
14 once TRBJ1-4 TRBV6-5 . CASSRGRINEKLFF TGTGCCAGCAGCCGCGGACGGATTAATGAAAAACTGTTTTTT
18 . TRBJ2-5 TRBV12-3/TRBV12-4 TRBD2 CASSREGLAGVAPETQYF TGTGCCAGCAGCCGGGAGGGACTAGCGGGAGTTGCCCCAGAGACCCAGTACTTC
14 . TRBJ2-1 TRBV15 . CATSRDRVENEQFF TGTGCCACCAGCAGAGATCGGGTCGAAAATGAGCAGTTCTTC
15 . TRBJ1-2 TRBV6-6 . CASSTFKLDSYGYTF TGTGCCAGCAGTACCTTTAAGCTTGATAGCTATGGCTACACCTTC
14 . TRBJ2-1 TRBV19 TRBD1 CASSETGANNEQFF TGTGCCAGTAGCGAGACAGGGGCGAACAATGAGCAGTTCTTC
16 . TRBJ2-5 TRBV5-1 TRBD2 CASSFGTSGRIKTQYF TGCGCCAGCAGCTTTGGGACTAGCGGGAGGATAAAGACCCAGTACTTC
15 . TRBJ1-1 TRBV29-1 . CSVGPLKSGHTEAFF TGCAGCGTTGGACCCCTCAAGTCAGGCCACACTGAAGCTTTCTTT
15 . TRBJ2-1 TRBV19 TRBD2 CASSNAGGPYNEQFF TGTGCCAGTAGTAATGCGGGGGGGCCCTACAATGAGCAGTTCTTC
19 . TRBJ2-6 TRBV3-1 TRBD1 CASSPSPGQGFSGANVLTF TGTGCCAGCAGCCCGTCTCCCGGACAGGGTTTTTCTGGGGCCAACGTCCTGACTTTC
18 . TRBJ1-5 TRBV12-3/TRBV12-4 . CASSSTREASEGNQPQHF TGTGCCAGCAGTTCTACAAGAGAGGCTAGTGAAGGCAATCAGCCCCAGCATTTT
13 . TRBJ2-1 TRBV24-1 . CATSDFPGTEQFF TGTGCCACCAGTGATTTCCCCGGGACCGAGCAGTTCTTC
15 . TRBJ2-6 TRBV7-9 . CASSLAGFGANVLTF TGTGCCAGCAGCTTAGCAGGGTTCGGGGCCAACGTCCTGACTTTC
15 . TRBJ2-1 TRBV7-9 . CASSLAGPSYNEQFF TGTGCCAGCAGCTTAGCAGGACCCTCCTACAATGAGCAGTTCTTC
12 . TRBJ2-7 TRBV30 . CAWAVLTYEQYF TGTGCCTGGGCTGTCCTTACCTACGAGCAGTACTTC
13 . TRBJ1-2 TRBV29-1 . CSVVGGGTGGYTF TGCAGCGTTGTGGGGGGAGGTACAGGGGGCTACACCTTC
15 . TRBJ2-7 TRBV14 . CASSQGWIGTYEQYF TGTGCCAGCAGCCAAGGTTGGATAGGTACCTACGAGCAGTACTTC
15 . TRBJ1-1 TRBV4-3 TRBD1 CASSHGQGVNTEAFF TGCGCCAGCAGCCATGGACAGGGGGTTAACACTGAAGCTTTCTTT
14 . TRBJ1-2 TRBV20-1 TRBD1 CSASTGTGLHGYTF TGCAGTGCAAGCACCGGGACAGGGCTTCATGGCTACACCTTC